This T cell receptor (beta chain) came from a study of blood T cells in healthy people across ages. PCR was performed a second time for about 7 to 12 cycles using a sample-barcoded 5' primer and a J-beta primer mix. TCRdb ran MiXCR on the 5' RACE reads and lists one entry per CDR3 protein. Altogether 800,000 or so distinct CDR3 sequences are present, just under 25% being singletons, with the ten largest covering approximately 4%. Remarks on this clonotype: The germline gene is not matched at one end of the junction; a read error may be the cause.

The CDR3 totals 16 residues. Germline lookup yields CDR1 LGHNA and CDR2 YSLEER. The same data also contributed to another study, on T cells of mothers and their children.

V gene TRBV4-3 combines with J gene TRBJ1-2; no definite D call. The sequenced sample was blood. The clonotype originates from a boy between 10 and 17 years old in good health. The CDR3 coding sequence is TGCGCCAGCAGCCAAGATTTACAGTACGCTAACTCTGGCTACACCTTC. Translation: CASSQDLQYANSGYTF.